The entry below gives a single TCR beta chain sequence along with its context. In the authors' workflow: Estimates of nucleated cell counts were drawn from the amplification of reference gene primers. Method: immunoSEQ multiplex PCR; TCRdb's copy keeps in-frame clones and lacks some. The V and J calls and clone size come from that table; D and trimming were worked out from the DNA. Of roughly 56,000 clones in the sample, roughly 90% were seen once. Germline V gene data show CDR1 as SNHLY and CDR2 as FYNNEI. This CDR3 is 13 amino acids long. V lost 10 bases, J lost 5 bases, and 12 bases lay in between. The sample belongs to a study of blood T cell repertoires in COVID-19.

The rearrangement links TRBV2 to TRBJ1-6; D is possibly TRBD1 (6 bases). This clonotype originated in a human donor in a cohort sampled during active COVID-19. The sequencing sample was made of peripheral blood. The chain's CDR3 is CAICRGNNSPLHF. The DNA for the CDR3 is TGTGCCATATGCAGGGGAAATAATTCACCCCTCCACTTT. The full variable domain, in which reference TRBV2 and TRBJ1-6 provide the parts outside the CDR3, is EPEVTQTPSHQVTQMGQEVILRCVPISNHLYFYWYRQILGQKVEFLVSFYNNEISEKSEIFDDQFSVERPDGSNFTLKIRSTKLEDSAMYFCAICRGNNSPLHFGNGTRLTVT.